This T cell receptor beta chain was captured in a study of blood T cell repertoires in COVID-19. Study overall: Samples representing acute and convalescent COVID-19 were sourced from the United States, Italy and Spain. PBMCs, B-cell-depleted T cells, or T cells were the source of the cDNA or gDNA that made up the material.

This CDR3 has 13 residues. Trimming pared 3 bases from V and 1 base from J, leaving 6 bases between. Authors' analysis steps: Amplified reference gene primers provided the basis for estimating nucleated cell counts. Sequencing used immunoSEQ multiplex PCR; TCRdb keeps in-frame clones, though not all of them. Clone size and the V and J calls come from that table; the DNA yielded D and trimming. The sample lists tens of thousands of clones, 88% seen once, with roughly 13% in the top ten. Sequencing was done on a sample of peripheral blood. This receptor was identified in a human donor in a cohort sampled during active COVID-19. This chain uses TRBV12-3 or TRBV12-4 with TRBJ1-1; no definite D call. CDR3 protein: CASSLRQNTEAFF. The CDR3 DNA reads as TGTGCCAGCAGTTTGAGGCAGAACACTGAAGCTTTCTTT.